These 19 T cell receptor beta chains share one sample of origin, sequenced in a study of T cell changes during pregnancy in multiple sclerosis. TCRdb's table, derived via immunoSEQ multiplex PCR, lists solely in-frame clones and lacks some. The data contain some 10,000 clones, around 89% of them singletons. Here the sequenced sample was CD8+ T cells from peripheral blood mononuclear cells, taken in the first trimester of pregnancy. Receptor source: a female donor in good health, enrolled as a control in a pregnancy study.

The CDR3 DNA reads as TGTGCCAGCAGCCAAAGAGGTCCTGGACAGGCCTACGAGCAGTACTTC. Its protein is CASSQRGPGQAYEQYF. V usage is TRBV4-2 and J usage is TRBJ2-7; 7 bases fit TRBD1. The CDR3 is 16 residues long. With 2 bases clipped from V and 2 bases from J, the junction kept 9 bases outside the gene matches. Germline loops: CDR1 LGHNA, CDR2 YNFKEQ.

V gene TRBV5-1 combines with J gene TRBJ2-1; D may be TRBD1 (5 bases). The V end lost 0 bases, the J end lost 9 bases, and 19 bases lay between the germline ends. CDR1 and CDR2 (germline): SGHRS, YFSETQ. The CDR3 covers 16 residues. DNA of the CDR3: TGCGCCAGCAGCTTGGAACAGGCGATCCTCGAAGGTGAGCAGTTCTTC. As protein: CASSLEQAILEGEQFF.

This clone was seen once. The gene calls are TRBV5-5 and TRBJ1-1; D perhaps matches TRBD1 (6 bases). The CDR3 spans 14 residues. V lost 4 bases and J 0 bases, leaving 10 bases between the germline ends. CDR1 is SGHKS, CDR2 YYEKEE, per germline (reference sequence). The CDR3 here is CASSDGQMNTEAFF. The CDR3 DNA sequence: TGTGCCAGCAGCGATGGACAGATGAACACTGAAGCTTTCTTT.

The J gene is TRBJ1-4, the V gene TRBV14; the D gene is possibly TRBD1 (5 bases). The germline V and J ends were trimmed by 0 bases and 8 bases, with 16 bases remaining between them. Germline lookup yields CDR1 SGHDN and CDR2 FVKESK. This CDR3 has 16 residues. Here the CDR3 DNA reads TGTGCCAGCAGCCAAGAGGAGGGGTCAAGGTGGGAAAAACTGTTTTTT. Its protein is CASSQEEGSRWEKLFF. Supplemented by reference TRBV14 and TRBJ1-4, the full variable domain reads EAGVTQFPSHSVIEKGQTVTLRCDPISGHDNLYWYRRVMGKEIKFLLHFVKESKQDESGMPNNRFLAERTGGTYSTLKVQPAELEDSGVYFCASSQEEGSRWEKLFFGSGTQLSVL.

The rearrangement uses TRBV7-9 and TRBJ1-2; D unresolved. Germline CDR1 reads SEHNR; CDR2 reads FQNEAQ (reference sequence). The CDR3 is 13 amino acids. V shed 1 base and J shed 2 bases, with 5 bases lying between them. The CDR3 is CASSLGRNYGYTF. CDR3 nucleotide sequence: TGTGCCAGCAGCTTAGGGCGGAACTATGGCTACACCTTC.

CDR3 in amino acids: CASSQDRDRAVATEAFF. The DNA for the CDR3 is TGCGCCAGCAGCCAAGATCGGGACAGGGCGGTGGCCACTGAAGCTTTCTTT. This chain uses TRBV4-3 with TRBJ1-1; 9 bases agree with TRBD1. V was clipped by 0 bases and J by 4 bases; unmatched bases: 9. The CDR3 covers 17 residues. CDR1 and CDR2 (germline): LGHNA, YSLEER.

Only a few counts were recorded for this clone. The rearrangement joins TRBV27 to TRBJ1-1, with no clear D. V was trimmed by 8 bases and J by 7 bases, leaving 8 bases between them. This CDR3 has 10 residues. CDR1 is MNHEY and CDR2 is SMNVEV in the germline V gene (reference sequence). The CDR3 DNA reads as TGTGCCAGCGGGCGGGGTGAAGCTTTCTTT. Translation: CASGRGEAFF.

This chain uses TRBV7-9 with TRBJ2-2; 11 nucleotides line up with TRBD2. V was pared by 6 bases and J by 1 base, with 10 bases of the junction left unmatched. CDR1 is SEHNR, CDR2 FQNEAQ, per germline (reference sequence). This CDR3 spans 18 amino acids. The CDR3 DNA sequence: TGTGCCAGCAGGAAAGGTGGGACTAGCGGAAGGAACACCGGGGAGCTGTTTTTT. Translation gives CASRKGGTSGRNTGELFF. Together with reference TRBV7-9 and TRBJ2-2, the CDR3 gives the full variable domain: DTGVSQNPRHKITKRGQNVTFRCDPISEHNRLYWYRQTLGQGPEFLTYFQNEAQLEKSRLLSDRFSAERPKGSFSTLEIQRTEQGDSAMYLCASRKGGTSGRNTGELFFGEGSRLTVL.

The chain has TRBV2 and TRBJ1-2; D is unclear. The CDR3 is 15 residues long. V gave up 4 bases and J gave up 4 bases, with 16 bases separating them. Germline V gives CDR1 SNHLY, CDR2 FYNNEI. CDR3 sequence reads: CASSVSASDFYGYTF. The CDR3 region has the DNA TGTGCCAGCAGTGTGTCAGCTTCCGACTTCTATGGCTACACCTTC.

In its sample, this clone was seen once. V and J are TRBV7-3 and TRBJ2-1; D might be TRBD2 (7 bases). Germline-derived CDR1 and CDR2 are SGHTA and FQGTGA. The length of the CDR3 is 13 residues. With 2 bases removed from V and 9 bases from J, the gap between germline ends came to 11 bases. The CDR3 region has the DNA TGTGCCAGCAGCTTAGACGGGGGGCGTGAGCAGTTCTTC. This codes for CASSLDGGREQFF.

The CDR3 loop is CASSQDSGGGNIQYF. The CDR3 coding sequence is TGCGCCAGCAGCCAAGATTCTGGGGGCGGGAACATTCAGTACTTC. The rearrangement uses TRBV4-3 and TRBJ2-4; possibly TRBD1 for D (6 bases). The CDR3 contains 15 residues. From germline, CDR1 is LGHNA and CDR2 YSLEER. The germline V and J ends were trimmed by 0 bases and 7 bases, with 13 bases remaining between them.

The gene calls are TRBV19 and TRBJ2-3; D possibly corresponds to TRBD2 (5 bases). This CDR3 is built from 14 residues. V lost 7 bases to trimming and J lost 0 bases, with 11 bases between them. CDR1 and CDR2 from the germline V gene are LNHDA and SQIVND (reference sequence). CDR3 residues: CASTPGFSTDTQYF. CDR3 nucleotide sequence: TGTGCCAGTACCCCGGGGTTCAGCACAGATACGCAGTATTTT.

The V gene is TRBV7-2, the J gene TRBJ2-5, with TRBD2 matching over 10 bases. V gave up 1 base and J gave up 1 base; unmatched junction bases: 6. Germline lookup yields CDR1 SGHTA and CDR2 FQGNSA. This CDR3 is built from 17 residues. CDR3 residues: CASSLGDSGGPQETQYF. The CDR3 DNA reads TGTGCCAGCAGCTTAGGGGATAGCGGGGGGCCCCAAGAGACCCAGTACTTC.

V and J are TRBV11-2 and TRBJ2-7; D perhaps matches TRBD1 (5 bases). CDR3 length equals 13 residues. In germline, CDR1 is SGHAT, CDR2 FQNNGV. V was clipped by 5 bases and J by 2 bases, with 10 bases between them. Here the CDR3 DNA reads TGTGCCAGCAGCCAGGGCAGGGCCTACGAGCAGTACTTC. Translated: CASSQGRAYEQYF.

This clone is a singleton in its sample. This sequence joins TRBV13 and TRBJ1-5; a possible D gene is TRBD1 (6 bases). Germline CDR1 is PRHDT and CDR2 is FYEKMQ (reference sequence). There are 14 residues in the CDR3. V lost 4 bases to trimming and J lost 5 bases, with 12 bases between them. Here the CDR3 reads CASSSRQVHQPQHF. CDR3 sequence (DNA): TGTGCCAGCAGCTCTCGACAGGTACATCAGCCCCAGCATTTT. Filled out from reference TRBV13 and TRBJ1-5, the complete variable domain reads AAGVIQSPRHLIKEKRETATLKCYPIPRHDTVYWYQQGPGQDPQFLISFYEKMQSDKGSIPDRFSAQQFSDYHSELNMSSLELGDSALYFCASSSRQVHQPQHFGDGTRLSIL.

This chain links TRBV6-5 with TRBJ1-1; D is undetermined. Looked up from germline, CDR1 is MNHEY and CDR2 is SVGAGI. The CDR3 extends over 15 amino acids. V was cut by 0 bases and J by 1 base, with 9 bases left in between. CDR3 amino acids: CASSYSPRPNTEAFF. The DNA for the CDR3 is TGTGCCAGCAGTTACTCCCCTAGACCGAACACTGAAGCTTTCTTT.

The chain employs TRBV2 and TRBJ2-3, with D unresolved. CDR3 length: 14 residues. The V end lost 3 bases, the J end lost 2 bases, and 9 bases lay between the germline ends. Per the germline V gene, CDR1 is SNHLY and CDR2 is FYNNEI. The CDR3 is CASSEVVATDTQYF. In nucleotides, the CDR3 is TGTGCCAGCAGTGAGGTGGTAGCCACAGATACGCAGTATTTT.

The V gene is TRBV27, the J gene TRBJ2-2; 7 nucleotides match TRBD1. Losses at the gene ends were 4 bases for V and 6 bases for J; bases not matched to a gene: 11. This CDR3 region has 16 residues. Germline V gives CDR1 MNHEY, CDR2 SMNVEV (reference sequence). The CDR3 sequence: CASSYLSTGLPGELFF. The CDR3 nucleotides read TGTGCCAGCAGTTACCTCTCGACAGGGTTGCCCGGGGAGCTGTTTTTT.

V usage is TRBV30 and J usage is TRBJ2-7; TRBD1 matches 10 bases. CDR1 and CDR2 from the germline V gene are GTSNPN and SVGIG (reference sequence). Unmatched junction bases numbered 13, after V lost 5 bases and J lost 3 bases. There are 16 residues in the CDR3. The CDR3 nucleotides are TGTGCCTGGGACCTAGGAGGGACAGGGGTAAACTACGAGCAGTACTTC. As protein: CAWDLGGTGVNYEQYF. The entire variable domain, with the rest obtained from reference TRBV30 and TRBJ2-7, is as follows: SQTIHQWPATLVQPVGSPLSLECTVEGTSNPNLYWYRQAAGRGLQLLFYSVGIGQISSEVPQNLSASRPQDRQFILSSKKLLLSDSGFYLCAWDLGGTGVNYEQYFGPGTRLTVT.